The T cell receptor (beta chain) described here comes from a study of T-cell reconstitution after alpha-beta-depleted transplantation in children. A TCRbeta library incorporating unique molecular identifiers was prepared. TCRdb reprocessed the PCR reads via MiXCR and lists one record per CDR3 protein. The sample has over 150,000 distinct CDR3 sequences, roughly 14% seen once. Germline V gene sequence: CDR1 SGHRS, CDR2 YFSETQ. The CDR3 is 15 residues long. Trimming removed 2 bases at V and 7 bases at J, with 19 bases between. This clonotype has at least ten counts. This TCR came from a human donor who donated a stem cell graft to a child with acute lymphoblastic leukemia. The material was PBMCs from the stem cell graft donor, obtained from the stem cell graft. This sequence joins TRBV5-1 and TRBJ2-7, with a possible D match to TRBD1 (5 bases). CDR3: CASSLSPSGLREQYF. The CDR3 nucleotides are TGCGCCAGCAGCTTATCCCCTTCAGGGTTGAGGGAGCAGTACTTC.